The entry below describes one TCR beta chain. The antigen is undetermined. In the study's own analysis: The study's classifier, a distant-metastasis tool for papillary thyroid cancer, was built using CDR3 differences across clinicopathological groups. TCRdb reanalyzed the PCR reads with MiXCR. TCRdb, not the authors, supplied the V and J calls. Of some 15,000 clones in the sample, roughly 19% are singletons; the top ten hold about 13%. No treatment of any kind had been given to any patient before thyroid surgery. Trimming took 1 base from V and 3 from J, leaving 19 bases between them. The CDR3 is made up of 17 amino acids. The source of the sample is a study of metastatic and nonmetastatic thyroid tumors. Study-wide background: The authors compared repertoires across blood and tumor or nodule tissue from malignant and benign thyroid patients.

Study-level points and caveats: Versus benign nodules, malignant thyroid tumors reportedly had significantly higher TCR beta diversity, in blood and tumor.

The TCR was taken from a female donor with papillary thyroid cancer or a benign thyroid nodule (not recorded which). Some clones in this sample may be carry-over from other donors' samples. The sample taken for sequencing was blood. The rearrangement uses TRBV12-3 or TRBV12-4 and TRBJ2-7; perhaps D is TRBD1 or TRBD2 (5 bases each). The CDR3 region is CASSLEAPGPLNYEQYF. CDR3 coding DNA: TGTGCCAGCAGTTTAGAAGCACCGGGACCACTAAACTACGAGCAGTACTTC.